This is a list of T cell receptor beta chains from one sample in a study of blood T cell repertoires in COVID-19. Libraries were prepared by immunoSEQ multiplex PCR; TCRdb keeps only in-frame clonotypes and omits some of them. Among around 250,000 clones, around 84% were seen once, and the ten largest hold approximately 3.5%. The specimen was peripheral blood. The receptors were gathered from a woman between 18 and 29 years old with acute or convalescent COVID-19. The CDR3 runs from the conserved cysteine through the conserved F or W. A D gene is named only where the DNA matches it firmly.

d_gene: TRBD2; v_gene: TRBV5-8; j_gene: TRBJ2-1; CDR3aa: CASTRGGSSYNEQFF
d_gene: NA; v_gene: TRBV5-1; j_gene: TRBJ2-5; CDR3aa: CASSLGEETQYF
d_gene: NA; v_gene: TRBV29-1; j_gene: TRBJ1-3; CDR3aa: CSYLRGSGNTIYF
d_gene: NA; v_gene: TRBV18; j_gene: TRBJ1-1; CDR3aa: CASSPATGRNTEAFF
d_gene: NA; v_gene: TRBV7-9; j_gene: TRBJ1-4; CDR3aa: CASSLGQFATNEKLFF
d_gene: NA; v_gene: TRBV9; j_gene: TRBJ1-4; CDR3aa: CASSVDRGGMGEKLFF
d_gene: TRBD1; v_gene: TRBV7-2; j_gene: TRBJ2-3; CDR3aa: CASSFWTGSTDTQYF
d_gene: NA; v_gene: TRBV11-1; j_gene: TRBJ2-1; CDR3aa: CASSLAGADEQFF
d_gene: NA; v_gene: TRBV29-1; j_gene: TRBJ2-1; CDR3aa: CSFFVAAEQFF
d_gene: TRBD2; v_gene: TRBV2; j_gene: TRBJ2-7; CDR3aa: CASGPGRERSYEQYF
d_gene: TRBD2; v_gene: TRBV7-8; j_gene: TRBJ2-1; CDR3aa: CASSPQWGSGSRNEQFF
d_gene: NA; v_gene: TRBV11-3; j_gene: TRBJ2-3; CDR3aa: CASSLTDTQYF
d_gene: TRBD2; v_gene: TRBV6-5; j_gene: TRBJ2-4; CDR3aa: CASKTSGEKNIQYF
d_gene: TRBD2; v_gene: TRBV6-5; j_gene: TRBJ2-1; CDR3aa: CASSYSTGLGVDEQFF
d_gene: TRBD1; v_gene: TRBV5-1; j_gene: TRBJ2-7; CDR3aa: CASSPATGSRSEQYF
d_gene: NA; v_gene: TRBV7-3; j_gene: TRBJ2-7; CDR3aa: CASSLQGWGEEQYF
d_gene: NA; v_gene: TRBV28; j_gene: TRBJ2-7; CDR3aa: CASSFPGETEQYF
d_gene: TRBD1; v_gene: TRBV6-6; j_gene: TRBJ2-1; CDR3aa: CASRVQGASYNEQFF
d_gene: TRBD2; v_gene: TRBV5-1; j_gene: TRBJ2-5; CDR3aa: CASSSGLAGGETQYF
d_gene: NA; v_gene: TRBV5-1; j_gene: TRBJ2-5; CDR3aa: CASSLAVSEETQYF
d_gene: NA; v_gene: TRBV13; j_gene: TRBJ1-6; CDR3aa: CASSSGIPGINSPLHF
d_gene: TRBD2; v_gene: TRBV6-5; j_gene: TRBJ2-1; CDR3aa: CALKLAGVGDEQFF
d_gene: TRBD2; v_gene: TRBV9; j_gene: TRBJ2-7; CDR3aa: CASSVALAASSYEQYF
d_gene: TRBD2; v_gene: TRBV11-2; j_gene: TRBJ2-1; CDR3aa: CASSPGGASGNYNEQFF
d_gene: TRBD1; v_gene: TRBV2; j_gene: TRBJ1-5; CDR3aa: CASSTGTGRRPQHF
d_gene: NA; v_gene: TRBV6-2/TRBV6-3; j_gene: TRBJ1-5; CDR3aa: CASSYGALYTYSNQPQHF